The 20 T cell receptor beta chains reported below all come from one sample, sequenced in a study of cytomegalovirus exposure and HLA in healthy donors (dated by TCRdb to about 2017). Libraries were made using the immunoSEQ multiplex PCR assay. A mixture of 60 forward primers for TCR Vbeta segments and 13 reverse primers for TCR Jbeta segments was used in the multiplex PCR. The clones in this table, taken by TCRdb from immuneACCESS, are in-frame only. Not every clone is retained; where verified, under half of the shortfall comes from an unresolved V gene, and the cause of the rest is unknown. This sample has over 100,000 clones in its table, and more than 75% of those were observed once. The ten largest clonotypes hold about 1.5% of the sample. Material for sequencing was PBMCs. The source is a female donor in good health and CMV-seronegative.

The chain employs TRBV29-1 and TRBJ2-3, with 10 bases fitting TRBD1. CDR1 is SQVTM, CDR2 ANQGSEA, per germline. This CDR3 has 14 amino acids. V shed 7 bases, J shed 0 bases, and the junction held 4 bases outside the gene matches. The CDR3 region is CSGSDRGSTDTQYF. CDR3 DNA: TGCAGCGGATCGGACAGGGGGAGCACAGATACGCAGTATTTT.

The V call is TRBV5-5, the J call TRBJ2-3; 7 bases are shared with TRBD2. V shed 4 bases and J 3 bases; nucleotides not matched to a gene: 8. The length of the CDR3 is 15 residues. The germline V gene encodes CDR1 SGHKS and CDR2 YYEKEE (reference sequence). The CDR3, as DNA: TGTGCCAGCAGCCCTCTAGCGGACCAAACAGATACGCAGTATTTT. This codes for CASSPLADQTDTQYF.

The chain links TRBV30 to TRBJ1-2; D not certain. CDR1 GTSNPN and CDR2 SVGIG come from the germline V gene (reference sequence). Trimming took off 4 bases at V and 1 base at J, with 7 bases between the two ends. The CDR3 spans 12 residues. For the CDR3, the DNA is TGTGCCTGGACACAATATAACTATGGCTACACCTTC. It is translated as CAWTQYNYGYTF.

The chain has TRBV7-3 and TRBJ2-5; D ambiguous. Trimming removed 0 bases from V and 3 bases from J, with 8 bases in between. This CDR3 comprises 14 residues. The germline V gene has CDR1 SGHTA and CDR2 FQGTGA. Here the CDR3 DNA reads TGTGCCAGCAGCTTAACGGGCACAAAAGAGACCCAGTACTTC. It specifies CASSLTGTKETQYF.

The chain couples TRBV4-3 to TRBJ1-4; D gene ambiguous. CDR1 is LGHNA, CDR2 YSLEER, per germline. V was pared by 0 bases and J by 3 bases, with 5 bases between. The CDR3 runs to 14 residues. This CDR3 reads CASSQDRANEKLFF. The CDR3 DNA sequence: TGCGCCAGCAGCCAAGATCGGGCTAATGAAAAACTGTTTTTT.

The chain's CDR3 is CASSLESTYEQYF. The CDR3 bases are TGTGCCAGCAGCTTAGAGTCCACCTACGAGCAGTACTTC. The chain employs TRBV11-2 and TRBJ2-7; no reliable D call. Trimming pared 0 bases from V and 2 bases from J, leaving 5 bases between. The V gene's germline CDR1 is SGHAT and CDR2 FQNNGV. The CDR3 runs 13 residues.

The chain employs TRBV5-1 and TRBJ2-5; D possibly corresponds to TRBD1 (5 bases). The V gene lost 1 base and the J gene lost 2 bases, with 12 bases spanning the gap. The CDR3 has 15 residues. Germline CDR1 reads SGHRS; CDR2 reads YFSETQ. Here the CDR3 DNA reads TGCGCCAGCAGCTTGCAGAACACAGGACAAGAGACCCAGTACTTC. Its protein product is CASSLQNTGQETQYF.

The CDR3 region is CASSLAYMNTEAFF. The CDR3 DNA is TGCGCCAGCAGCCTCGCTTACATGAACACTGAAGCTTTCTTT. The chain recombines TRBV4-1 with TRBJ1-1, with D uncertain. V was cut by 4 bases and J by 0 bases, with 9 bases left in between. CDR1 and CDR2 (germline): MGHRA, YSYEKL. The CDR3 consists of 14 residues.

The chain employs TRBV2 and TRBJ2-1; 8 positions agree with TRBD2. This CDR3 has 14 residues. Germline CDR1 and CDR2: SNHLY and FYNNEI. Trimming removed 4 bases from V and 3 bases from J; junction bases left unmatched: 2. The CDR3 bases are TGTGCCAGCAGTGGCGCGGGGGGCTACAATGAGCAGTTCTTC. The encoded protein is CASSGAGGYNEQFF. Filled out from reference TRBV2 and TRBJ2-1, the complete variable domain reads EPEVTQTPSHQVTQMGQEVILRCVPISNHLYFYWYRQILGQKVEFLVSFYNNEISEKSEIFDDQFSVERPDGSNFTLKIRSTKLEDSAMYFCASSGAGGYNEQFFGPGTRLTVL.

The table lists this clone with a count of one. The rearrangement uses TRBV4-3 and TRBJ2-6; unclear D gene. Germline CDR1 is LGHNA and CDR2 is YSLEER. CDR3 length equals 16 residues. V lost 1 base and J lost 2, with 9 bases in between. The CDR3 protein is CASSQGILPGANVLTF. The CDR3 region has the DNA TGCGCCAGCAGCCAAGGAATCCTACCTGGGGCCAACGTCCTGACTTTC.

The chain employs TRBV5-4 and TRBJ2-1; D ambiguous. CDR3 size: 15 residues. Looked up from germline, CDR1 is SGHNT and CDR2 is YYREEE (reference sequence). V shed 3 bases and J shed 1 base, with 11 bases lying between them. The CDR3 spells CASSSATRSYNEQFF. The DNA for the CDR3 is TGTGCCAGCAGCTCCGCAACGCGGTCCTACAATGAGCAGTTCTTC.

This clone is a singleton in its sample. This chain connects TRBV4-3 to TRBJ2-2; D remains unclear. The CDR3 totals 13 residues. V lost 4 bases and J lost 6, with 9 bases in between. Germline lookup yields CDR1 LGHNA and CDR2 YSLEER. DNA of the CDR3: TGCGCCAGCAGCCCCAACCGGGCCGGGGAGCTGTTTTTT. It is translated as CASSPNRAGELFF.

The CDR3 here is CASSLLGGGLAGGSYEQYF. In nucleotides, the CDR3 is TGTGCCAGCAGTTTATTGGGGGGGGGACTAGCGGGAGGCTCCTACGAGCAGTACTTC. The rearrangement joins TRBV28 to TRBJ2-7; TRBD2 matches 15 bases. Germline assignment: CDR1 MDHEN and CDR2 SYDVKM. The CDR3 sequence is 19 residues long. With V trimmed by 1 base and J by 0 bases, 7 bases remained unmatched. Looking up the rest from reference TRBV28 and TRBJ2-7 gives the full variable domain: DVKVTQSSRYLVKRTGEKVFLECVQDMDHENMFWYRQDPGLGLRLIYFSYDVKMKEKGDIPEGYSVSREKKERFSLILESASTNQTSMYLCASSLLGGGLAGGSYEQYFGPGTRLTVT.

V and J are TRBV25-1 and TRBJ2-2, with TRBD2 matching 9 bases. Germline loops: CDR1 MGHDK, CDR2 SYGVNS. Trimming cost V 2 bases and J 4 bases; bases outside gene matches: 5. This CDR3 contains 16 residues. CDR3 coding DNA: TGTGCCAGCAGTGAACATAGCGGGAGCAGCACCGGGGAGCTGTTTTTT. Protein product: CASSEHSGSSTGELFF.

CDR3 loop: CASSYSGFEAFF. For the CDR3, the DNA is TGTGCCAGCAGTTACTCCGGGTTTGAAGCTTTCTTT. V and J are TRBV6-5 and TRBJ1-1; D unresolved. Germline CDR1 reads MNHEY; CDR2 reads SVGAGI. Trimming removed 0 bases from V and 7 bases from J, with 6 bases in between. The CDR3 covers 12 residues.

This clone was counted between two and nine times. The chain uses TRBV6-1 and TRBJ2-3; 7 bases map to TRBD1. The germline CDR1 and CDR2 sequences are MNHNS and SASEGT. V was pared by 6 bases and J by 9 bases, with 6 bases of the junction left unmatched. This CDR3 is 12 amino acids long. The CDR3 region is CASSGQVRTQYF. In nucleotides, the CDR3 is TGTGCCAGCAGCGGACAGGTTAGAACGCAGTATTTT.

The rearrangement joins TRBV28 to TRBJ2-2; 11 nucleotides align to TRBD2. CDR1 and CDR2 (germline): MDHEN, SYDVKM. V lost 6 bases to trimming and J lost 3 bases; unmatched junction nucleotides: 3. The CDR3 spans 15 residues. CDR3 amino acids: CASSLAGGDTGELFF. The CDR3 DNA reads as TGTGCCAGCAGCTTAGCGGGAGGGGACACCGGGGAGCTGTTTTTT. Full variable domain (outside the CDR3, taken from reference TRBV28 and TRBJ2-2): DVKVTQSSRYLVKRTGEKVFLECVQDMDHENMFWYRQDPGLGLRLIYFSYDVKMKEKGDIPEGYSVSREKKERFSLILESASTNQTSMYLCASSLAGGDTGELFFGEGSRLTVL.

The CDR3 protein is CASKIQGERGQPQHF. The CDR3 coding sequence is TGTGCCTCGAAAATACAGGGGGAAAGAGGTCAGCCCCAGCATTTT. The V and J genes are TRBV30 and TRBJ1-5; 8 bases are a match to TRBD1. The V and J ends lost 7 bases and 6 bases, in that order; junction bases with no gene match: 14. The germline CDR1 and CDR2 sequences are GTSNPN and SVGIG (reference sequence). This CDR3 has 15 residues.

As for this clone: This sample also contains other DNA sequences that code for the same CDR3. The rearrangement links TRBV7-2 to TRBJ1-1; 10 nucleotides agree with TRBD1. V was clipped by 4 bases and J by 5 bases; unmatched bases: 1. From germline, CDR1 is SGHTA and CDR2 FQGNSA. The CDR3 has 13 amino acids. CDR3 amino acids: CASSWTGGTEAFF. The CDR3 nucleotides read TGTGCCAGCAGCTGGACAGGGGGGACTGAAGCTTTCTTT.

Note on this clone: The junction and the germline gene differ at one end; a read error may be behind it. The V call is TRBV7-9, the J call TRBJ2-1; 8 bases map to TRBD2. Germline lookup yields CDR1 SEHNR and CDR2 FQNEAQ (reference sequence). The CDR3 covers 16 residues. This CDR3 reads CSSSTRLASSYNEQFF. The DNA of the CDR3 is TGTTCCAGCAGCACCCGACTAGCGAGCTCCTACAATGAGCAGTTCTTC.